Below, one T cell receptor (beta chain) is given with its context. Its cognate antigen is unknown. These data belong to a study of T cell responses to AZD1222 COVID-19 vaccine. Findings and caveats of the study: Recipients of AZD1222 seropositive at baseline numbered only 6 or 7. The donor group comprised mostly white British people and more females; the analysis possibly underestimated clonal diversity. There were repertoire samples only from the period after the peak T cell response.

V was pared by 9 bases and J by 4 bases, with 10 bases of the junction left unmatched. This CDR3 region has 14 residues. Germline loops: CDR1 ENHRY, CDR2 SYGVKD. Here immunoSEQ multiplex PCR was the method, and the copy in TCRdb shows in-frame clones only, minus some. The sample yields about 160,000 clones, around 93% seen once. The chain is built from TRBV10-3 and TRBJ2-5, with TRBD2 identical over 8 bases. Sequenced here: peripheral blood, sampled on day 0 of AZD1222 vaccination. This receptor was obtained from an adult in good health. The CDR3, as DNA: TGTGCCATACGGCCAGCGGGAGCGGGAGAGACCCAGTACTTC. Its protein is CAIRPAGAGETQYF.